The T cell receptor (beta chain) under discussion was sequenced for a study of blood T cells in healthy people across ages. This clonotype was seen a handful of times. Its antigen is unknown. Primed by a sample-barcoded 5' primer and a J-beta primer mix, a second PCR proceeded for about 6 to 11 cycles. TCRdb passed the 5' RACE reads through MiXCR, listing each CDR3 protein once. The sample consists of 1.5 million to 2 million distinct CDR3 sequences, around half of them appearing once. There were at least 5.5 micrograms of total RNA extracted from every sample. Points from the study as a whole: As age increased, TCR beta diversity per million T cells fell in a roughly linear fashion. Total diversity from one million sequenced T cells was likely underestimated.

Germline-derived CDR1 and CDR2 are SQVTM and ANQGSEA. This CDR3 has 12 amino acids. J gave up 5 bases and V 7 bases, and 7 bases lay outside the gene matches. The V call is TRBV29-1, the J call TRBJ2-5; 7 positions agree with TRBD1. The origin of this receptor is a woman in her 40s in good health. The sample taken for sequencing was blood. Here the CDR3 DNA reads TGCAGCGATGTCAGGGGGTGGGAGACCCAGTACTTC. It translates to CSDVRGWETQYF.